This T cell receptor beta chain is from a study of blood T cell repertoires in COVID-19. Across the study: Samples representing acute and convalescent COVID-19 were sourced from the United States, Italy and Spain. T cells, B-cell-depleted T cells, or PBMCs supplied cDNA or gDNA.

In the original workflow: Researchers report that nucleated cell counts were estimated from reference gene primer amplification. Produced via immunoSEQ multiplex PCR; TCRdb's table is partial and in-frame only. The DNA gave D and trimming, while V, J and clone size come from that table. The data contain some 70,000 clones, roughly four fifths of them singletons. CDR3 size: 15 residues. CDR1 SGHNT and CDR2 YYREEE come from the germline V gene (reference sequence). V lost 0 bases and J lost 7; bases outside the gene matches: 6. The TCR originated in a woman aged 55 to 70 with acute or convalescent COVID-19. The V and J genes are TRBV5-4 and TRBJ1-4; 7 bases map to TRBD1. Sequenced sample: peripheral blood. CDR3 bases: TGTGCCAGCAGCTTGGCGGCAGGGGGTGTTGAAAAACTGTTTTTT. Translated: CASSLAAGGVEKLFF. Complete variable domain (other parts from reference TRBV5-4 and TRBJ1-4): ETGVTQSPTHLIKTRGQQVTLRCSSQSGHNTVSWYQQALGQGPQFIFQYYREEENGRGNFPPRFSGLQFPNYSSELNVNALELDDSALYLCASSLAAGGVEKLFFGSGTQLSVL.